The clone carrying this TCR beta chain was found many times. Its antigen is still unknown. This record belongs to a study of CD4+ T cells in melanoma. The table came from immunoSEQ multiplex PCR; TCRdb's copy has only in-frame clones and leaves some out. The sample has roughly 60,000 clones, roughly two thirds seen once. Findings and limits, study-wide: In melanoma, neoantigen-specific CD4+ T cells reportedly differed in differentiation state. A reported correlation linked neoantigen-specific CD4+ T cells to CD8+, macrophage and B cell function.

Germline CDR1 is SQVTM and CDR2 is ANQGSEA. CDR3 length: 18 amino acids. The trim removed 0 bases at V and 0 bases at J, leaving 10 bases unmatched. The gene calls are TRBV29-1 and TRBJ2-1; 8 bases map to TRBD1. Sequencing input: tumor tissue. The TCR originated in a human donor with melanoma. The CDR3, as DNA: TGCAGCGTTGAAGATCTGGAGACAGGGGTTCGCTCCTACAATGAGCAGTTCTTC. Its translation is CSVEDLETGVRSYNEQFF.